These T cell receptor beta chains were read from a single sample in a study of T cell changes during pregnancy in multiple sclerosis. TCRdb's table, derived via immunoSEQ multiplex PCR, lists solely in-frame clones and lacks some. Of some 60,000 clones listed, 90% to 95% are singletons. Sequencing was performed on peripheral blood, taken after pregnancy. All receptors derive from a female donor with multiple sclerosis, enrolled in a pregnancy study. CDR3s include the opening cysteine and the closing phenylalanine or tryptophan. A D gene is named only where the DNA matches it firmly. For some rows the clone size is stated as once, few or many, or as a class when expanded; others skip it.

DNA: TGCAGCGTTGGGGGACAGGCCTACAATGAGCAGTTCTTC
CDR3: CSVGGQAYNEQFF
J: TRBJ2-1
size: .
V: TRBV29-1
D: TRBD1

DNA: TGTGCCAGCAGCTTAGCGCTAGGAGGAGTTTATGTTATGGAGCTGTTTTTT
CDR3: CASSLALGGVYVMELFF
J: TRBJ2-2
size: .
V: TRBV7-2
D: .

DNA: TGTGCCATCAGGTCATCTCGGGACATGAACACTGAAGCTTTCTTT
CDR3: CAIRSSRDMNTEAFF
J: TRBJ1-1
size: .
V: TRBV10-3
D: .

DNA: TGCAGCGTTGACAAAGGGGGCACTGAAGCTTTCTTT
CDR3: CSVDKGGTEAFF
J: TRBJ1-1
size: .
V: TRBV29-1
D: .

DNA: TGTGCCAGCAGTCTACCGGGACAGGGAACGGAGCAGTACTTC
CDR3: CASSLPGQGTEQYF
J: TRBJ2-7
size: .
V: TRBV28
D: TRBD1

DNA: TGTGCCAGCTCAGAATTATTCCCTGGACAGGGGAACACTGAAGCTTTCTTT
CDR3: CASSELFPGQGNTEAFF
J: TRBJ1-1
size: .
V: TRBV18
D: TRBD1

DNA: TGTGCCAGCAGCCAAGGAACAGTCGCGGGAGCGCAGTATTTT
CDR3: CASSQGTVAGAQYF
J: TRBJ2-3
size: .
V: TRBV4-2
D: TRBD2

DNA: TGCGCCAGCAGTCATTCACGCCGTAATGCGGATGAGCAGTTCTTC
CDR3: CASSHSRRNADEQFF
J: TRBJ2-1
size: .
V: TRBV23-1
D: .

DNA: TGTGCCAGCAGCCCAGGACTAGCGGGCACCTACAATGAGCAGTTCTTC
CDR3: CASSPGLAGTYNEQFF
J: TRBJ2-1
size: .
V: TRBV7-3
D: TRBD2

DNA: TGTGCCAGCAGCCATCTACGAACCACGAACACTGAAGCTTTCTTT
CDR3: CASSHLRTTNTEAFF
J: TRBJ1-1
size: few
V: TRBV4-2
D: .

DNA: TGCAGCGTTGGTAGCGGGAGGGTGTTGTCCAATGAGCAGTTCTTC
CDR3: CSVGSGRVLSNEQFF
J: TRBJ2-1
size: .
V: TRBV29-1
D: TRBD2

DNA: TGTGCCAGCAGCTGGACAGGGAGAGAGACCCAGTACTTC
CDR3: CASSWTGRETQYF
J: TRBJ2-5
size: .
V: TRBV5-6
D: TRBD1

DNA: TGTGCCAGCAGCTCGATCTTGGGACTAGGATCCACAGATACGCAGTATTTT
CDR3: CASSSILGLGSTDTQYF
J: TRBJ2-3
size: .
V: TRBV7-2
D: TRBD2

DNA: TGTGCCAGCAGGGGGGACAGGGGAAGCGATGGCTACACCTTC
CDR3: CASRGDRGSDGYTF
J: TRBJ1-2
size: .
V: TRBV5-4
D: TRBD1

DNA: TGCAGCGTTGAAGGGCGGTACAATGAGCAGTTCTTC
CDR3: CSVEGRYNEQFF
J: TRBJ2-1
size: .
V: TRBV29-1
D: .

DNA: TGTGCCAGTAGTAACAGGGGGCAGGACACTGAAGCTTTCTTT
CDR3: CASSNRGQDTEAFF
J: TRBJ1-1
size: .
V: TRBV19
D: TRBD1

DNA: TGTGCCAGCAGCACCGGGACAGGGGTGTGGGAGACCCAGTACTTC
CDR3: CASSTGTGVWETQYF
J: TRBJ2-5
size: .
V: TRBV6-5
D: TRBD1

DNA: TGCGCCAGCAGCCAAGAATGGGGGACAGGGGAGTTCTTC
CDR3: CASSQEWGTGEFF
J: TRBJ2-1
size: once
V: TRBV4-3
D: TRBD1

DNA: TGTGCCAGCAGCTTAGAATCTTGGGACAGTGGTCGAGAGACCCAGTACTTC
CDR3: CASSLESWDSGRETQYF
J: TRBJ2-5
size: .
V: TRBV11-2
D: TRBD1

DNA: TGTGCCATCAGTGAACCGACAGGAAACACTGAAGCTTTCTTT
CDR3: CAISEPTGNTEAFF
J: TRBJ1-1
size: .
V: TRBV10-3
D: .

DNA: TGTGCCAGTAGTCTTCGGGAATCGAACACCGGGGAGCTGTTTTTT
CDR3: CASSLRESNTGELFF
J: TRBJ2-2
size: .
V: TRBV19
D: .

DNA: TGTGCCAGCAGAAAGGACACCCGCGGCTCCTACGAGCAGTACTTC
CDR3: CASRKDTRGSYEQYF
J: TRBJ2-7
size: .
V: TRBV2
D: .

DNA: TGTGCCAGTAGGCATCCGGGACAGGGCTCCTACGAGCAGTACTTC
CDR3: CASRHPGQGSYEQYF
J: TRBJ2-7
size: .
V: TRBV19
D: TRBD1

DNA: TGTGCCAGCAGCTCTGGACTAGCGGGATCGGATACGCAGTATTTT
CDR3: CASSSGLAGSDTQYF
J: TRBJ2-3
size: .
V: TRBV7-9
D: TRBD2

DNA: TGTGCCAGCAGCCTAACCCGGGACAGACAAGAGACCCAGTACTTC
CDR3: CASSLTRDRQETQYF
J: TRBJ2-5
size: .
V: TRBV27
D: TRBD1

DNA: TGTGCCAGCAGCGTAGGAACACAGGGGGACACGGCCGAGCAGTACTTC
CDR3: CASSVGTQGDTAEQYF
J: TRBJ2-7
size: .
V: TRBV11-3
D: TRBD1

DNA: TGTGCCAGCACCCAATTAGGAACTAGCGGACAAGAGACCCAGTACTTC
CDR3: CASTQLGTSGQETQYF
J: TRBJ2-5
size: once
V: TRBV9
D: TRBD2

DNA: TGTGCCAGCAGCACGGGACTAGCGGGAGGGCAGGATGAGCAGTTCTTC
CDR3: CASSTGLAGGQDEQFF
J: TRBJ2-1
size: .
V: TRBV9
D: TRBD2

DNA: TGTGCCAGCAGCGTTATAGGGACAGGGGTTTTTGAGCAGTACTTC
CDR3: CASSVIGTGVFEQYF
J: TRBJ2-7
size: .
V: TRBV11-2
D: TRBD1

DNA: TGTGCCATCAGTGCCCAGGGGGTAGGGGTCGACAATCAGCCCCAGCATTTT
CDR3: CAISAQGVGVDNQPQHF
J: TRBJ1-5
size: .
V: TRBV10-3
D: TRBD1

DNA: TGTGCCAGCAGCCGGACACCGAACTATGGCTACACCTTC
CDR3: CASSRTPNYGYTF
J: TRBJ1-2
size: .
V: TRBV28
D: .

DNA: TGTGCCAGCAGTTTACTGGCGGGAGGGCTCACAGATACGCAGTATTTT
CDR3: CASSLLAGGLTDTQYF
J: TRBJ2-3
size: .
V: TRBV27
D: TRBD2

DNA: TGTGCCAGCAGGTACAGGTACAATGAGCAGTTCTTC
CDR3: CASRYRYNEQFF
J: TRBJ2-1
size: once
V: TRBV27
D: .

DNA: TGTGCCAGAAGCCCGGGACTAGCGGCCTACGAGCAGTACTTC
CDR3: CARSPGLAAYEQYF
J: TRBJ2-7
size: many
V: TRBV5-3
D: TRBD2

DNA: TGTGCCAGCAGCTTGGGACTTTTTCACAATGAGCAGTTCTTC
CDR3: CASSLGLFHNEQFF
J: TRBJ2-1
size: once
V: TRBV5-6
D: .

DNA: TGTGCCAGCAGTTTCCGGGGGACTAGCGGGAGGGCCGCCAATGAGCAGTTCTTC
CDR3: CASSFRGTSGRAANEQFF
J: TRBJ2-1
size: .
V: TRBV27
D: TRBD2

DNA: TGTGCCAGCAGGCCTAGCGGGAGGGCCACTTACAATGAGCAGTTCTTC
CDR3: CASRPSGRATYNEQFF
J: TRBJ2-1
size: .
V: TRBV27
D: TRBD2

DNA: TGCGCCAGCAGCCAAGGGACTAGCGGGAGAAATGAGCAGTTCTTC
CDR3: CASSQGTSGRNEQFF
J: TRBJ2-1
size: .
V: TRBV4-3
D: TRBD2

DNA: TGTGCCAGCAGTTTAACCCTAGCGTCGGCGCAGTATTTT
CDR3: CASSLTLASAQYF
J: TRBJ2-3
size: .
V: TRBV27
D: .

DNA: TGTGCCAGTAGTACGACCGGGATTATGACCTACGAGCAGTACTTC
CDR3: CASSTTGIMTYEQYF
J: TRBJ2-7
size: once
V: TRBV19
D: .

DNA: TGTGCCAGCAGCTTATTCCTAGGCTCCTACGAGCAGTACTTC
CDR3: CASSLFLGSYEQYF
J: TRBJ2-7
size: once
V: TRBV13
D: .

DNA: TGTGCCAGCAGCGTAGAATCTTACAAGTACAATGAGCAGTTCTTC
CDR3: CASSVESYKYNEQFF
J: TRBJ2-1
size: .
V: TRBV9
D: .

DNA: TGTGCCAGTAGTATAACAGCGGTGGCTAGCACAGATACGCAGTATTTT
CDR3: CASSITAVASTDTQYF
J: TRBJ2-3
size: .
V: TRBV19
D: .

DNA: TGCAGCGTTGAAGACCCGGGGGAGACCCAGTACTTC
CDR3: CSVEDPGETQYF
J: TRBJ2-5
size: .
V: TRBV29-1
D: .

DNA: TGTGCCAGTAGTATTTACCGCGGACTAGCGGGAGTTTACAATGAGCAGTTCTTC
CDR3: CASSIYRGLAGVYNEQFF
J: TRBJ2-1
size: .
V: TRBV19
D: TRBD2

DNA: TGCGCCAGCAGCTCAGGACTAGCGGGCTCCTACGAGCAGTACTTC
CDR3: CASSSGLAGSYEQYF
J: TRBJ2-7
size: .
V: TRBV5-1
D: TRBD2

DNA: TGTGCCAGTAGTATAGTAGCGGGCGGCCCCCAAGAGACCCAGTACTTC
CDR3: CASSIVAGGPQETQYF
J: TRBJ2-5
size: .
V: TRBV19
D: TRBD2

DNA: TGTGCCAGCAGTTACTTTGGCGGGGGAACCACAGATACGCAGTATTTT
CDR3: CASSYFGGGTTDTQYF
J: TRBJ2-3
size: .
V: TRBV6-5
D: TRBD2

DNA: TGTGCCAGCAGCCAAAGACCAGGGGGCGCGGACTATGGCTACACCTTC
CDR3: CASSQRPGGADYGYTF
J: TRBJ1-2
size: .
V: TRBV4-2
D: TRBD1

DNA: TGTGCCACCAGCACCGGACTAGCGGGGCCCACAGATACGCAGTATTTT
CDR3: CATSTGLAGPTDTQYF
J: TRBJ2-3
size: .
V: TRBV15
D: TRBD2

DNA: TGTGCCATCAGTTCAGGGTTTTCCTACGAGCAGTACTTC
CDR3: CAISSGFSYEQYF
J: TRBJ2-7
size: .
V: TRBV10-3
D: .

DNA: TGTGCCAGTAGTCCCGAGATCCGGACAGGGGGTAGCACAGATACGCAGTATTTT
CDR3: CASSPEIRTGGSTDTQYF
J: TRBJ2-3
size: .
V: TRBV19
D: TRBD1

DNA: TGTGCCAGCAGTGAAAGGACAGGGCATAATTCACCCCTCCACTTT
CDR3: CASSERTGHNSPLHF
J: TRBJ1-6
size: .
V: TRBV25-1
D: TRBD1